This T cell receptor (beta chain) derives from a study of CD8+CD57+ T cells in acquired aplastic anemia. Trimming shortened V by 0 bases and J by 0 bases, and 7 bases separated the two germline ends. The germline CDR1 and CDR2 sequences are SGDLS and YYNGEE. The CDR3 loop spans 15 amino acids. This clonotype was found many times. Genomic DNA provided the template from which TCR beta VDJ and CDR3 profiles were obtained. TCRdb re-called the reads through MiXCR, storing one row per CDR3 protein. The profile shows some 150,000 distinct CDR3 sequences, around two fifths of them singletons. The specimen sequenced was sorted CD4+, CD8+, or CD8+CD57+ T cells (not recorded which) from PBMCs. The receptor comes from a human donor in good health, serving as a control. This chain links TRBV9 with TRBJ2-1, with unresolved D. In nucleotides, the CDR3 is TGTGCCAGCAGCGTAGACACTAACTCCTACAATGAGCAGTTCTTC. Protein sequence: CASSVDTNSYNEQFF. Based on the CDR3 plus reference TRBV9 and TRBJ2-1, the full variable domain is DSGVTQTPKHLITATGQRVTLRCSPRSGDLSVYWYQQSLDQGLQFLIQYYNGEERAKGNILERFSAQQFPDLHSELNLSSLELGDSALYFCASSVDTNSYNEQFFGPGTRLTVL.